These T cell receptor beta chains were read from a single sample in a study of blood T cell repertoires in COVID-19. Data came from immunoSEQ multiplex PCR; TCRdb stores just in-frame clones and leaves some out. The sample holds some 110,000 clones, about 89% seen once. The sample consisted of peripheral blood. All receptors come from a man aged 40-55 years with acute or convalescent COVID-19. The CDR3 runs from the conserved cysteine through the conserved F or W. Each record gives: D gene, J gene, clone size, V gene, CDR3 protein, CDR3 DNA. The D gene is left open where the match is weak. Clone size is given for some rows only: seen once, a few or many times, or a class if the clone is expanded.

>-|TRBJ1-2|-|TRBV11-2
CASSLELQINYGYTF
TGTGCCAGCAGCTTAGAGTTGCAGATTAACTATGGCTACACCTTC
>-|TRBJ2-5|-|TRBV6-5
CASSYAAKETQYF
TGTGCCAGCAGTTACGCGGCGAAAGAGACCCAGTACTTC
>TRBD1|TRBJ2-3|-|TRBV5-6
CATQQQGDTQYF
TGTGCCACACAACAACAGGGGGATACGCAGTATTTT
>-|TRBJ2-3|-|TRBV24-1
CATSWAGTDTQYF
TGTGCCACCAGTTGGGCGGGGACCGATACGCAGTATTTT
>-|TRBJ2-7|-|TRBV5-4
CASSFGSLSYEQYF
TGTGCCAGCAGCTTCGGTTCTCTTTCCTACGAGCAGTACTTC
>-|TRBJ2-7|-|TRBV5-1
CASSLGPGTQYF
TGCGCCAGCAGCCTGGGGCCAGGAACGCAGTACTTC
>TRBD1|TRBJ1-2|once|TRBV19
CASGSTPGQTRNGYTF
TGTGCCAGTGGATCTACCCCGGGACAGACTAGAAATGGCTACACCTTC
>-|TRBJ1-5|few|TRBV3-1/TRBV3-2
CASSPRQGQPQHF
TGTGCCAGCAGCCCGCGGCAGGGTCAGCCCCAGCATTTT
>-|TRBJ1-5|-|TRBV3-1/TRBV3-2
CASSQDSGGNQPQHF
TGTGCCAGCAGCCAAGATTCAGGGGGCAATCAGCCCCAGCATTTT
>TRBD1|TRBJ2-1|-|TRBV24-1
CARCPGQGYNEQFF
TGTGCCCGATGCCCGGGACAGGGTTACAATGAGCAGTTCTTC
>TRBD2|TRBJ2-7|-|TRBV6-5
CASGRGGTSGAEQYF
TGTGCCAGCGGTCGGGGCGGGACTAGCGGTGCCGAGCAGTACTTC
>TRBD1|TRBJ2-7|-|TRBV6-5
CALQGQASYEQYF
TGTGCCCTTCAGGGACAGGCGTCCTACGAGCAGTACTTC
>TRBD1|TRBJ1-2|-|TRBV30
CAWSRLGTGGYGYTF
TGTGCCTGGAGTCGCCTAGGGACAGGGGGCTATGGCTACACCTTC
>TRBD2|TRBJ2-7|few|TRBV5-6
CASTLLLAGGKQYF
TGTGCCAGCACCTTGCTACTAGCGGGAGGAAAGCAGTACTTC
>-|TRBJ1-1|-|TRBV3-1/TRBV3-2
CASSGVRGSIAFF
TGTGCCAGCAGTGGCGTACGGGGTTCCATAGCTTTCTTT
>TRBD1|TRBJ2-4|-|TRBV19
CASSPRQGAPKNIQYF
TGTGCCAGTAGTCCTCGACAGGGGGCTCCCAAAAACATTCAGTACTTC
>-|TRBJ1-2|-|TRBV7-9
CASSPRETYGYTF
TGTGCCAGCAGCCCCCGGGAGACCTATGGCTACACCTTC
>-|TRBJ1-4|few|TRBV6-5
CASRRQLATNEKLFF
TGTGCCAGCAGACGACAGCTTGCAACTAATGAAAAACTGTTTTTT
>TRBD1|TRBJ1-5|few|TRBV19
CASSRQGVSNQPQHF
TGTGCCAGTAGTCGACAGGGGGTTAGCAATCAGCCCCAGCATTTT
>-|TRBJ1-1|-|TRBV6-5
CASSVTSHTEAFF
TGTGCCAGCAGCGTGACAAGCCACACTGAAGCTTTCTTT
>TRBD1|TRBJ2-3|-|TRBV19
CASNLGTATDTQYF
TGTGCCAGTAATTTGGGGACAGCCACAGATACGCAGTATTTT
>-|TRBJ1-2|medium-sized|TRBV12-5
CASGIRDGGYGYTF
TGTGCTAGTGGAATACGGGACGGGGGCTATGGCTACACCTTC
>-|TRBJ2-2|-|TRBV5-5
CASSLLGVENTGELFF
TGTGCCAGCAGCTTACTGGGAGTGGAGAACACCGGGGAGCTGTTTTTT
>-|TRBJ1-6|-|TRBV27
CASSEGLYNSPLHF
TGTGCCAGCAGTGAGGGACTCTATAATTCACCCCTCCACTTT
>-|TRBJ1-1|once|TRBV6-5
CASSYSGREAFF
TGTGCCAGCAGTTACTCTGGGCGGGAGGCTTTCTTT
>-|TRBJ2-7|-|TRBV5-1
CASSPRGRDWYEQYF
TGCGCCAGCAGCCCCCGGGGCAGGGACTGGTACGAGCAGTACTTC
>TRBD2|TRBJ2-3|few|TRBV7-8
CASSFSGGGDTQYF
TGTGCCAGCAGCTTTAGCGGGGGCGGGGATACGCAGTATTTT
>-|TRBJ2-5|-|TRBV4-3
CASSQATGYQETQYF
TGCGCCAGCAGCCAAGCAACGGGGTACCAAGAGACCCAGTACTTC
>-|TRBJ2-3|-|TRBV19
CASSPLEGLDTQYF
TGTGCCAGTAGTCCCTTGGAGGGGTTGGATACGCAGTATTTT
>TRBD1|TRBJ1-1|once|TRBV3-1/TRBV3-2
CASSQIGQGAEAFF
TGTGCCAGCAGCCAAATAGGACAGGGCGCTGAAGCTTTCTTT
>TRBD2|TRBJ2-1|-|TRBV6-5
CASINLRTSSNEQFF
TGTGCCAGCATTAATCTCAGGACTAGCAGTAATGAGCAGTTCTTC
>-|TRBJ1-6|once|TRBV7-2
CASSYSNSPLHF
TGTGCCAGCAGTTACAGTAATTCACCCCTCCACTTT
>-|TRBJ1-2|-|TRBV10-3
CAISEWEGVNYGYTF
TGTGCCATCAGTGAGTGGGAGGGTGTCAACTATGGCTACACCTTC
>TRBD1|TRBJ2-2|-|TRBV25-1
CASSVSRTGTGDSGELFF
TGTGCCAGCAGTGTCTCCCGAACCGGGACAGGGGACTCCGGGGAGCTGTTTTTT
>-|TRBJ1-5|few|TRBV7-9
CASSSQGNSNQPQHF
TGTGCCAGCAGTTCACAGGGTAATAGCAATCAGCCCCAGCATTTT
>-|TRBJ2-7|few|TRBV7-4
CANQSWGVGYEQYF
TGTGCCAACCAATCGTGGGGGGTAGGCTACGAGCAGTACTTC
>TRBD1|TRBJ1-1|-|TRBV2
CASSWDRGVPEAFF
TGTGCCAGCAGTTGGGACAGGGGAGTCCCTGAAGCTTTCTTT
>-|TRBJ1-5|-|TRBV14
CASSEQSNQPQHF
TGTGCCAGCAGCGAACAAAGCAATCAGCCCCAGCATTTT
>-|TRBJ1-2|-|TRBV5-8
CASSFLGAGYTF
TGTGCCAGCAGCTTCTTGGGGGCTGGCTACACCTTC
>TRBD1|TRBJ2-1|once|TRBV5-1
CASSFPTGANEQFF
TGCGCCAGCAGCTTCCCTACAGGGGCCAATGAGCAGTTCTTC
>-|TRBJ1-6|-|TRBV18
CASSRRTASPLHF
TGTGCCAGCTCACGGCGGACAGCTTCACCCCTCCACTTT
>TRBD1|TRBJ2-7|-|TRBV10-3
CAIRPGQSSYEQYF
TGTGCCATCAGGCCGGGACAGAGCTCCTACGAGCAGTACTTC
>-|TRBJ1-5|-|TRBV5-3
CARSNLTGHQNQPQHF
TGTGCCAGAAGCAACTTAACGGGACACCAAAATCAGCCCCAGCATTTT
>-|TRBJ2-7|-|TRBV5-1
CASSTAGPGNEQYF
TGCGCCAGCAGCACGGCGGGACCAGGGAACGAGCAGTACTTC
>-|TRBJ1-5|few|TRBV6-2/TRBV6-3
CASSYGQELSNQPQHF
TGTGCCAGCAGTTACGGGCAGGAACTTAGCAATCAGCCCCAGCATTTT
>TRBD1|TRBJ2-5|-|TRBV4-1
CASSQVEGAPRETQYF
TGCGCCAGCAGCCAAGTAGAGGGGGCGCCGCGGGAGACCCAGTACTTC
>-|TRBJ2-5|-|TRBV6-1
CASSETSRTQYF
TGTGCCAGCAGTGAGACTAGTCGGACCCAGTACTTC
>TRBD2|TRBJ2-1|-|TRBV30
CAWSVIAGASNEQFF
TGTGCCTGGAGTGTAATAGCGGGAGCTTCTAATGAGCAGTTCTTC
>-|TRBJ2-2|-|TRBV20-1
CSASGLLDTGELFF
TGCAGTGCTAGTGGCCTACTGGACACCGGGGAGCTGTTTTTT
>TRBD1|TRBJ1-5|-|TRBV2
CASRDDRAEQPQHF
TGTGCCAGCAGGGATGACAGGGCCGAACAGCCCCAGCATTTT
>TRBD1|TRBJ2-3|-|TRBV5-1
CASSQTGGRTDTQYF
TGCGCCAGCAGCCAAACAGGGGGCCGGACAGATACGCAGTATTTT
>TRBD2|TRBJ2-1|-|TRBV7-3
CASGGAGPVNEQFF
TGTGCCAGCGGGGGAGCGGGACCAGTTAATGAGCAGTTCTTC
>-|TRBJ2-1|-|TRBV7-6
CASSPSSLDFYNEQFF
TGTGCCAGCAGCCCAAGTTCGCTAGATTTCTACAATGAGCAGTTCTTC
>-|TRBJ1-5|-|TRBV19
CASSILRQSNQPQHF
TGTGCCAGTAGTATCCTGCGGCAGAGCAATCAGCCCCAGCATTTT
>TRBD1|TRBJ1-2|-|TRBV2
CASSEYRGSYGYTF
TGTGCCAGCAGTGAATACAGGGGGTCATATGGCTACACCTTC
>-|TRBJ1-2|-|TRBV21-1
CASSKGALRDSYYGYTF
TGTGCCAGCAGCAAAGGAGCCCTCCGGGACAGCTACTATGGCTACACCTTC
>-|TRBJ2-1|-|TRBV7-2
CASGGLGNEQFF
TGTGCCAGTGGAGGGCTGGGGAATGAGCAGTTCTTC
>-|TRBJ2-1|-|TRBV6-5
CASSYSGQVTYNEQFF
TGTGCCAGCAGTTACTCGGGGCAGGTTACCTACAATGAGCAGTTCTTC
>-|TRBJ2-3|-|TRBV20-1
CSAGGLVPSTDTQYF
TGCAGTGCTGGTGGACTCGTACCTAGCACAGATACGCAGTATTTT
>-|TRBJ2-4|-|TRBV10-2
CASSEGLAGGAKNIQYF
TGCGCCAGCAGTGAAGGGCTAGCTGGAGGTGCCAAAAACATTCAGTACTTC